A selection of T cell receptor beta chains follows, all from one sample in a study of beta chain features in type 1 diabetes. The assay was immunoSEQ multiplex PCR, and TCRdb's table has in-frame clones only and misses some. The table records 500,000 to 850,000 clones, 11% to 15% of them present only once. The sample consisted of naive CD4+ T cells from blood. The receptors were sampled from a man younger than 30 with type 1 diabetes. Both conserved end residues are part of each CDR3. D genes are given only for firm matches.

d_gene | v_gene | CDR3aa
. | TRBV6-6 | CASRTTAYSNQPQHF
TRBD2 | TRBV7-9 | CASSPGTSGGHYNEQFF
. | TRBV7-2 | CASSYLGGGDYEQYF
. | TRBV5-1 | CASSLEVDYEQYF
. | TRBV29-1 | CSARGPGSYEQYF
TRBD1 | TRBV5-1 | CASSWTGDEGDTQYF
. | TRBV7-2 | CASSSPPGGNQPQHF
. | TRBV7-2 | CASSQLGTQVIGELFF
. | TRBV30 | CAWGGAEKQPQHF
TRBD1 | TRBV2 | CASGDRVASTF
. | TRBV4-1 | CASSQDRDGVRPQHF
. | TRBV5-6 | CASSRRGSTEQFF
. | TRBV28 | CASSSQGTQTEKLFF
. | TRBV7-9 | CASSNLATEAFF
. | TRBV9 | CASSVSHGGQPQHF
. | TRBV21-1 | CASSNILAGDYEQYF
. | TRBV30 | CAWRGPGRVTEAFF
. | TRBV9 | CASSRHTGTVDEKLFF
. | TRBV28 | CASSPLTGSGNTIYF
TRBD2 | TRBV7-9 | CASSPSGGQSTDTQYF
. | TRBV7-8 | CASSLYLAWETQYF
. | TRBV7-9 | CASSPNNYGYTF
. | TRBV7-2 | CASSLAHATGTEAFF
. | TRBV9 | CASTPSPLSYNEQFF
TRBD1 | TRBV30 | CAWGQGINYGYTF
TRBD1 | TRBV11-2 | CASSLTGGEWETQYF
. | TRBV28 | CASNPSPGRMNTEAFF
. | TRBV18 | CASSPNRARNTEAFF
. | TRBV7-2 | CASSPDRNYGYTF
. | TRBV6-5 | CASTEPGSYEQYF
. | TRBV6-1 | CASSEPGEVSDEQYF
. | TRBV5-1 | CASSFPPPGDEQFF
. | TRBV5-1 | CASSSTDTQYF
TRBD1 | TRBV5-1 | CASSLEQGHQPQHF
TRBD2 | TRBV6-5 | CASSSRLAGYTDTQYF